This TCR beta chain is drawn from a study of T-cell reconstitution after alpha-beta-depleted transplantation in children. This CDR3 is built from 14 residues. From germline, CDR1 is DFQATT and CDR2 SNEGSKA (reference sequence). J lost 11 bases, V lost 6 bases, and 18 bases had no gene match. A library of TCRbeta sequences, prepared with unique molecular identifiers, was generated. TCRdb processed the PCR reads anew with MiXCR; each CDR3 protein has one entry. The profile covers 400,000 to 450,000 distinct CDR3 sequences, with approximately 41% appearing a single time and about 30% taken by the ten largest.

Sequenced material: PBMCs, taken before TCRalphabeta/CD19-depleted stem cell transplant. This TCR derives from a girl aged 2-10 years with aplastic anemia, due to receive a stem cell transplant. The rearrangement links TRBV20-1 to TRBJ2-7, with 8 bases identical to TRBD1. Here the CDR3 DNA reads TGCAGTGCAAGACCGGGACAGGTCCTTTTGGGAGAGTACTTC. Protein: CSARPGQVLLGEYF.